This T cell receptor delta chain was documented in a study of Vδ1+ human thymocytes. Findings and limits, study-wide: Highly polyclonal TRG and TRD repertoires with Gaussian CDR3 length distributions appeared in thymus.

Sequences come from RNA converted to cDNA by reverse transcription. The CDR3 regions were amplified by multiplex PCR from V-gene primers to a constant-region primer. TCRdb re-processed the multiplex PCR reads using CATT. The table lists under 25,000 delta-chain clones, more than 8% of them singletons. Of note for this clone: Antigen specificity is unknown.

Germline CDR1 and CDR2: TSWWSYY and QGS. V shed 5 bases and J 4 bases; nucleotides not matched to a gene: 24. The CDR3 covers 20 residues. Sequenced input: Vdelta1+ gamma-delta thymocytes from the thymus. Subset of the sample: FACS-sorted CD3+ TCRalphabeta- TCRVdelta1+ TCRVdelta2- thymocytes. The TCR comes from a child less than two years old who had congenital heart surgery. The chain joins TRDV1 to TRDJ1; 8 bases line up with TRDD3. The CDR3 coding sequence is TGTGCTCTTGGGAAATTCCTGTTACTGGGGGTCGGGCGAAACTTCGATAAACTCATCTTT. Translating gives CALGKFLLLGVGRNFDKLIF.